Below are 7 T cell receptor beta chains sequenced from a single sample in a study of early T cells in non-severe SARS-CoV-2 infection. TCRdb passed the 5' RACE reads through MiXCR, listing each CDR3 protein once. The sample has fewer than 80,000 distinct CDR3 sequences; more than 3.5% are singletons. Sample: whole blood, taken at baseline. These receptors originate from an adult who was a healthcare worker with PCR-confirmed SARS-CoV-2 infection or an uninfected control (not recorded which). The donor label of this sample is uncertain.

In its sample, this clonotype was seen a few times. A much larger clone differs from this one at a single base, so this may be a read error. The CDR3 nucleotides are TGTGCCTGGAGTGTCCTTTCGAGCAATCAGCCCCAGCGTTTT. Its translation: CAWSVLSSNQPQRF. The V call is TRBV30, the J call TRBJ1-5; no clear D gene. Germline loops: CDR1 GTSNPN, CDR2 SVGIG (reference sequence). The CDR3 is 14 amino acids.

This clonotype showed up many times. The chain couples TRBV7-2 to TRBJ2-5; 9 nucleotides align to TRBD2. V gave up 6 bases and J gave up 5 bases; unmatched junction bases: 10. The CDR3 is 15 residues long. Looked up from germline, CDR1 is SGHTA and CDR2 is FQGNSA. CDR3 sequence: CASRPRSGGYETQYF. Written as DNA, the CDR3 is TGTGCCAGCAGGCCAAGGAGCGGGGGGTACGAGACCCAGTACTTC.

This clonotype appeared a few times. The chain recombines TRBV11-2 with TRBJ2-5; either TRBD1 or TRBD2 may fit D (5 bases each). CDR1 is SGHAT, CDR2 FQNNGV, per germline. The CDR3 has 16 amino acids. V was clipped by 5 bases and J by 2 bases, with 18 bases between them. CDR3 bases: TGTGCCAGCAGCCCGACACCGATGGGACGACAAGAGACCCAGTACTTC. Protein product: CASSPTPMGRQETQYF. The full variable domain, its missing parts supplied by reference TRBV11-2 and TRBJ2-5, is EAGVAQSPRYKIIEKRQSVAFWCNPISGHATLYWYQQILGQGPKLLIQFQNNGVVDDSQLPKDRFSAERLKGVDSTLKIQPAKLEDSAVYLCASSPTPMGRQETQYFGPGTRLLVL.

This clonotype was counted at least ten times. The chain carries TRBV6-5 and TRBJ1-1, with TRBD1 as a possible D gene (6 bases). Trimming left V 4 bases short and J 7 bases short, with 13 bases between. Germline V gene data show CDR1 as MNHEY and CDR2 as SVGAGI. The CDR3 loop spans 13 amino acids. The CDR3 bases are TGTGCCAGCAGTTTAAAAACAGGGAGTGAAGCTTTCTTT. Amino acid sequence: CASSLKTGSEAFF.

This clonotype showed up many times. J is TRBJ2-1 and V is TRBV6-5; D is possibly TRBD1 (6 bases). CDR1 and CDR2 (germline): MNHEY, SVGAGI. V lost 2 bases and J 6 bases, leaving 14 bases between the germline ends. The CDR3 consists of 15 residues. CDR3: CASSYPTGKGNEQFF. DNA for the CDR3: TGTGCCAGCAGTTACCCGACAGGAAAAGGCAATGAGCAGTTCTTC.

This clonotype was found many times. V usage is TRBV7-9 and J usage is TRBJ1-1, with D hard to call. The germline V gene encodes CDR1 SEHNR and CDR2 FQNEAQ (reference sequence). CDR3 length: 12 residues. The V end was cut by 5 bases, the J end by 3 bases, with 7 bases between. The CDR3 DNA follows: TGTGCCAGCAGCCCGCGGGACACTGAAGCTTTCTTT. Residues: CASSPRDTEAFF.

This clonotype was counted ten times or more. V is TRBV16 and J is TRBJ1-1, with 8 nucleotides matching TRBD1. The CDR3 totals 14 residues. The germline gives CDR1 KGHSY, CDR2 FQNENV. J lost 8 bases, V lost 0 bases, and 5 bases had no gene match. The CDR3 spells CASSQSYRGTEAFF. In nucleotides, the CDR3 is TGTGCCAGCAGCCAATCGTACAGGGGGACAGAAGCTTTCTTT.